The source of this T cell receptor (beta chain) is a study of T-cell memory formation after mild COVID-19. For the study at large: Clusters of TCRs were largely donor specific. General study results and limits: Clones that contracted from day 15 to 85 were balanced CD4/CD8, while later expanders leaned CD4+. Cross-reactive memory appears to have joined, as suggested by some responding clones showing up in pre-infection memory. Chiefly within CM and EM were the contracting CD4+ clones; CD8+ ones were within EMRA.

Trimming took 2 bases from V and 2 from J; bases not matched to a gene: 4. This CDR3 has 15 amino acids. The germline V gene encodes CDR1 LGHNA and CDR2 YSLEER. One entry per CDR3 protein, called by TCRdb with MiXCR from the 5' RACE reads. The table includes roughly 300,000 distinct CDR3 sequences, roughly 8.2% detected once. This clonotype has ten or more counts. Its specificity is not known. The chain recombines TRBV4-3 with TRBJ1-2; TRBD1 matches at 8 bases. The sequenced material came from PBMCs or a T cell subset sorted from them (not recorded which). This TCR was sampled from a man between 18 and 29 years old who had mild COVID-19 (a few samples of this study predate the infection). Cell type and time point are not known. The CDR3 nucleotides are TGCGCCAGCAGCCAATGGACAGGGTCCAACTATGGCTACACCTTC. Encoded protein: CASSQWTGSNYGYTF.